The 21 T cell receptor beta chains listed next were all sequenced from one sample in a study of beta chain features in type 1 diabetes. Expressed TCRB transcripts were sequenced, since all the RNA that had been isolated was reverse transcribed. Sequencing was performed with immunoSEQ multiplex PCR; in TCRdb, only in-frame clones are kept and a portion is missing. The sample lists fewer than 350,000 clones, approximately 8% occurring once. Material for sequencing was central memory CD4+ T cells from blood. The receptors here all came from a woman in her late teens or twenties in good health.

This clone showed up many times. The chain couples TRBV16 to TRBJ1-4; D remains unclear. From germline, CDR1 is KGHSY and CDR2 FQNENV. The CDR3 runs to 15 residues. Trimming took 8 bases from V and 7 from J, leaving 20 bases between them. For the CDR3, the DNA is TGTGCCAGCGCTCCGTCACTGACGGCTCGTGAAAAACTGTTTTTT. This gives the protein CASAPSLTAREKLFF.

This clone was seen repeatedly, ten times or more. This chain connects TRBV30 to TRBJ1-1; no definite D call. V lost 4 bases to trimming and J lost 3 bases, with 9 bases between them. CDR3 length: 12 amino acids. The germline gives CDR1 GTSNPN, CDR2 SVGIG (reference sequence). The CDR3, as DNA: TGTGCCTGGACGAGAGGATACACTGAAGCTTTCTTT. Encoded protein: CAWTRGYTEAFF. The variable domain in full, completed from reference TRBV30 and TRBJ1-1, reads SQTIHQWPATLVQPVGSPLSLECTVEGTSNPNLYWYRQAAGRGLQLLFYSVGIGQISSEVPQNLSASRPQDRQFILSSKKLLLSDSGFYLCAWTRGYTEAFFGQGTRLTVV.

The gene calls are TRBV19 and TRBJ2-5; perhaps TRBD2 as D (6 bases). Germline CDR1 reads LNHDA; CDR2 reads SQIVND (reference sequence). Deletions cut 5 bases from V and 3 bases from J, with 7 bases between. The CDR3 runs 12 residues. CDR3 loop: CASSAGKETQYF. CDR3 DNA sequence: TGTGCCAGTAGTGCGGGGAAAGAGACCCAGTACTTC.

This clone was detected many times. The CDR3 is CASSHRTPDTQYF. The CDR3 DNA is TGCGCCAGCAGTCACCGAACACCAGATACGCAGTATTTT. The rearrangement links TRBV23-1 to TRBJ2-3, with D hard to call. TRBV23-1 is given ORF status, its function remaining uncertain. The V gene lost 3 bases and the J gene lost 4 bases, with 8 bases spanning the gap. CDR3 length equals 13 residues.

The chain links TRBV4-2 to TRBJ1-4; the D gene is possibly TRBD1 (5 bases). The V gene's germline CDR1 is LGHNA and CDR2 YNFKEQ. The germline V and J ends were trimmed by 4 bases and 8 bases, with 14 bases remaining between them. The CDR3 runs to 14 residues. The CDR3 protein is CASSPGQGGEKLFF. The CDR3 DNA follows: TGTGCCAGCAGCCCGGGGCAGGGTGGGGAAAAACTGTTTTTT.

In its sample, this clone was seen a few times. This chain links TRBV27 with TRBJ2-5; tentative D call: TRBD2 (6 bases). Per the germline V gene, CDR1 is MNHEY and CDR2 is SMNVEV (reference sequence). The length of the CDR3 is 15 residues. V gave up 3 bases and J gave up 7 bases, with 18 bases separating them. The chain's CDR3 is CASSLQQEGRGTQYF. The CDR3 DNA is TGTGCCAGCAGTTTGCAACAGGAGGGGCGGGGGACCCAGTACTTC.

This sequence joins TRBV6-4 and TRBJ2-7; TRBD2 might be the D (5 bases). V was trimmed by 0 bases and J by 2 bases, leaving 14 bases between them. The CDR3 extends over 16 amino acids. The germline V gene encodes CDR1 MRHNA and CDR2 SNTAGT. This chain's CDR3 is CASSDSAYGITYEQYF. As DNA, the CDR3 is TGTGCCAGCAGTGACTCCGCGTACGGGATTACCTACGAGCAGTACTTC.

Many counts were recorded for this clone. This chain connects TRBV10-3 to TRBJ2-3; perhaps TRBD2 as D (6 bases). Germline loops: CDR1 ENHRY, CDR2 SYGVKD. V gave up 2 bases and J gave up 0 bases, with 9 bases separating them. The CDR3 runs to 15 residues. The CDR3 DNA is TGTGCCATCAGTGAGCCGGGGGTGAGCACAGATACGCAGTATTTT. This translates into CAISEPGVSTDTQYF.

For the CDR3, the DNA is TGCGCCAGCAGCAAGGCAGAAATGAACACTGAAGCTTTCTTT. Encoded protein: CASSKAEMNTEAFF. This chain connects TRBV5-1 to TRBJ1-1; unclear D gene. V was trimmed by 4 bases and J by 0 bases, leaving 10 bases between them. From germline, CDR1 is SGHRS and CDR2 YFSETQ. This CDR3 contains 14 residues.

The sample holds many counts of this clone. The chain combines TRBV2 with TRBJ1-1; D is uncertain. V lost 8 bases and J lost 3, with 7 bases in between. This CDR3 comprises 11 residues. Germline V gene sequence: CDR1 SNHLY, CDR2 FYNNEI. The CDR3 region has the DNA TGTGCCAGCCTGGCCTACACTGAAGCTTTCTTT. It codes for CASLAYTEAFF.

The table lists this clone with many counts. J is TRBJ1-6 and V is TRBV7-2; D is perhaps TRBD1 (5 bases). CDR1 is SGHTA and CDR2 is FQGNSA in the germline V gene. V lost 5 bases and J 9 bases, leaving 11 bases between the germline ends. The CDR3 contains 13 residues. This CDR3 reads CASSPGAGSPLHF. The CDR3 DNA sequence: TGTGCCAGCAGCCCCGGGGCTGGTTCACCCCTCCACTTT.

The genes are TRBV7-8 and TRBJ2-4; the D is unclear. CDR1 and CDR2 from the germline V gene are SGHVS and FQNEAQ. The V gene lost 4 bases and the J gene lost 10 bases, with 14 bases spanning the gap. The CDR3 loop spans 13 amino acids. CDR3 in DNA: TGTGCCAGCAGCTCGAGAACAGCCGCTATTCAGTACTTC. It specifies CASSSRTAAIQYF.

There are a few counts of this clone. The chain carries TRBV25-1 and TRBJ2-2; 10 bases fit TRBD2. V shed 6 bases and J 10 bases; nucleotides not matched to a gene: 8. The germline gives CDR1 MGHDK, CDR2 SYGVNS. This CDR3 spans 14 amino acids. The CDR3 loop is CASRNIAGGPELFF. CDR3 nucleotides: TGTGCCAGCAGGAACATAGCGGGAGGCCCGGAGCTGTTTTTT.

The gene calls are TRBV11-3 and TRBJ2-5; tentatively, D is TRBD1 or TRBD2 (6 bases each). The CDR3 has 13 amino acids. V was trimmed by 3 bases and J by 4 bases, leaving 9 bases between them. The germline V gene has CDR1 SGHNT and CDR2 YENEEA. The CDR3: CASSFGGGETQYF. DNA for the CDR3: TGTGCCAGCAGCTTCGGAGGGGGAGAGACCCAGTACTTC.

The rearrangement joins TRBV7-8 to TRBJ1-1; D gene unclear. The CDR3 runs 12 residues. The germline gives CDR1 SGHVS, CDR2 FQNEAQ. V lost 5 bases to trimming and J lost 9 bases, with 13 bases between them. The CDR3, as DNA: TGTGCCAGCAGCACGGCGGAGTTGAAAGCTTTCTTT. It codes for CASSTAELKAFF.

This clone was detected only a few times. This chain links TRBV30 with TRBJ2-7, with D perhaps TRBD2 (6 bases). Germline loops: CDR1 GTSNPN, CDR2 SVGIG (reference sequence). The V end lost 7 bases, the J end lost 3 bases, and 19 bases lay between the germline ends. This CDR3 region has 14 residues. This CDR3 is CALMPRDLIYEQYF. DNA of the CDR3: TGTGCCTTGATGCCCCGGGACTTAATCTACGAGCAGTACTTC.

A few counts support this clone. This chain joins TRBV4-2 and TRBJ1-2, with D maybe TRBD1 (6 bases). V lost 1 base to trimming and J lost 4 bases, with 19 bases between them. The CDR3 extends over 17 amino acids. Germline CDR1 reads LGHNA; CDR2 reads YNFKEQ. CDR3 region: CASSQGTGPDQLYGYTF. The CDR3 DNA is TGTGCCAGCAGCCAAGGAACAGGGCCCGATCAACTCTATGGCTACACCTTC.

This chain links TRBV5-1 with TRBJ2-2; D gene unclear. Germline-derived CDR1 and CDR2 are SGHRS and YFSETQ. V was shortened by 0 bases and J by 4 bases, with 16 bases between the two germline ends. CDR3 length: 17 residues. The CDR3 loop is CASSLAPRSVGTGELFF. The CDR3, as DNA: TGCGCCAGCAGCTTGGCTCCCAGATCCGTGGGCACCGGGGAGCTGTTTTTT.

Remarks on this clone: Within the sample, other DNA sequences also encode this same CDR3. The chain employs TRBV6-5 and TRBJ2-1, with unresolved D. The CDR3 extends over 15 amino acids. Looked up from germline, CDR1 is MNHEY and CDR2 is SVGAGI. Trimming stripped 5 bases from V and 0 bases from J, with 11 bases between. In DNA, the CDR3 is TGTGCCAGCAGTCCACGGACGGGCTCCTACAATGAGCAGTTCTTC. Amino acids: CASSPRTGSYNEQFF.

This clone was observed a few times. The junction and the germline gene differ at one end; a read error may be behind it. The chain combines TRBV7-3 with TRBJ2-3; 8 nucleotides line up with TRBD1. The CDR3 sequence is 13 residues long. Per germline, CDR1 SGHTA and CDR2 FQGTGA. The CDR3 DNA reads TGTGCCAGCAGCTTCGAACCGCCGGGACAGGTGAATTTT. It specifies CASSFEPPGQVNF.

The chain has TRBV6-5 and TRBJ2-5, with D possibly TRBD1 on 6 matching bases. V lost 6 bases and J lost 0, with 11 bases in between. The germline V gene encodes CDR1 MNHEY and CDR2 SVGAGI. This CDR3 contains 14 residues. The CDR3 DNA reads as TGTGCCAGCAGACGCACAGGGAACCAAGAGACCCAGTACTTC. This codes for CASRRTGNQETQYF.